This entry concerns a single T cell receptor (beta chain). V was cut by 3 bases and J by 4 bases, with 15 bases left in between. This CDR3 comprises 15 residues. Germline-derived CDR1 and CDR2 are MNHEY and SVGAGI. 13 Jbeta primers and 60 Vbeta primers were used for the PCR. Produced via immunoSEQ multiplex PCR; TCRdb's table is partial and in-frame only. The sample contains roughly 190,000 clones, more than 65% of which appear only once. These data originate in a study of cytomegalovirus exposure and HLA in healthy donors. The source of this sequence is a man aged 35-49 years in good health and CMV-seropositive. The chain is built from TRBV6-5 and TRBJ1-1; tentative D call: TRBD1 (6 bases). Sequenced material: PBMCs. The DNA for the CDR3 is TGTGCCAGCAGTTATCAGGGGTTGAGGGGCACTGAAGCTTTCTTT. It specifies CASSYQGLRGTEAFF.